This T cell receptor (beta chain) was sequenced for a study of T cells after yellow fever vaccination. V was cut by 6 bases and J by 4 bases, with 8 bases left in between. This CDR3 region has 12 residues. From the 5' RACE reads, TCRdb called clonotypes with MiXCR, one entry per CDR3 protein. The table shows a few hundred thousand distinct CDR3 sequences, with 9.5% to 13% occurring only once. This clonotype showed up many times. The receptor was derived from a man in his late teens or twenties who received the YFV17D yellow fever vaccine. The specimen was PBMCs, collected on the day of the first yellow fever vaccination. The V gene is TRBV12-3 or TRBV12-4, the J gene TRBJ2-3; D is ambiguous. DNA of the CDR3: TGTGCCAGCAGAACACCCGCAGATACGCAGTATTTT. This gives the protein CASRTPADTQYF.